The 8 T cell receptor beta chains listed next were all sequenced from one sample in a study of shared clonotypes between healthy human individuals. Method: immunoSEQ multiplex PCR; TCRdb's copy keeps in-frame clones and lacks some. The sample lists some 2.4 million clones, under 95% occurring once. The sequencing sample was made of naive CD4+ T cells from PBMCs. Subset indicated: CD45RA+ positively selected. All receptors come from a man aged 18 to 29 in good health. Some clones in this sample may be carry-over from other donors' samples.

V and J are TRBV10-3 and TRBJ1-3, with 8 nucleotides matching TRBD1. Germline trimming cut 3 bases from V and 1 base from J; bases unmatched to any gene: 8. The CDR3 extends over 17 amino acids. From germline, CDR1 is ENHRY and CDR2 SYGVKD. The CDR3 loop reads CAISDWAGGTSGNTIYF. CDR3 sequence (DNA): TGTGCCATCAGTGATTGGGCAGGGGGCACATCTGGAAACACCATATATTTT.

The V call is TRBV28, the J call TRBJ2-7; 9 bases align to TRBD1. Per germline, CDR1 MDHEN and CDR2 SYDVKM. V lost 3 bases and J lost 7; bases outside the gene matches: 1. CDR3 length equals 12 residues. In DNA, the CDR3 is TGTGCCAGCAGTTTTGGGACAGGGGAGCAGTACTTC. Protein sequence: CASSFGTGEQYF.

The chain links TRBV7-6 to TRBJ2-7; D is ambiguous. The CDR3 is 17 residues long. The germline gives CDR1 SGHVS, CDR2 FNYEAQ. Trimming took 5 bases from V and 0 from J, leaving 20 bases between them. CDR3 sequence (DNA): TGTGCCAGCAGCCCCCGTTGGTTGCGGACGAGCTCCTACGAGCAGTACTTC. Translating gives CASSPRWLRTSSYEQYF. The whole variable domain, remainder taken from reference TRBV7-6 and TRBJ2-7, is GAGVSQSPRYKVTKRGQDVALRCDPISGHVSLYWYRQALGQGPEFLTYFNYEAQQDKSGLPNDRFSAERPEGSISTLTIQRTEQRDSAMYRCASSPRWLRTSSYEQYFGPGTRLTVT.

V and J are TRBV5-1 and TRBJ1-1, with no clear D. Germline loops: CDR1 SGHRS, CDR2 YFSETQ. The length of the CDR3 is 14 residues. Trimming cost V 2 bases and J 5 bases, with 13 bases left between them. CDR3 sequence: CASSLYTGGTEAFF. The CDR3, as DNA: TGCGCCAGCAGCTTATACACGGGCGGGACTGAAGCTTTCTTT. The full variable domain, its missing parts supplied by reference TRBV5-1 and TRBJ1-1, is KAGVTQTPRYLIKTRGQQVTLSCSPISGHRSVSWYQQTPGQGLQFLFEYFSETQRNKGNFPGRFSGRQFSNSRSEMNVSTLELGDSALYLCASSLYTGGTEAFFGQGTRLTVV.

This clone has just one count. J is TRBJ2-1 and V is TRBV28; 9 bases match TRBD2. This CDR3 is 16 amino acids long. The J segment lost 10 bases and the V segment lost 5 bases, leaving 15 bases of the junction unmatched. Germline loops: CDR1 MDHEN, CDR2 SYDVKM. This CDR3 is CASSPLGSGSTREQFF. The CDR3 DNA is TGTGCCAGCAGTCCGTTGGGTAGCGGGAGCACCCGAGAGCAGTTCTTC.

About this clone: At the DNA level, this CDR3 is encoded by other sequences in the same sample as well. The genes are TRBV15 and TRBJ2-2; D is ambiguous. The CDR3 covers 12 residues. CDR1 and CDR2 (germline): LNHNV, YYDKDF (reference sequence). Trimming pared 1 base from V and 6 bases from J, leaving 3 bases between. CDR3 region: CATSRVSGELFF. CDR3 nucleotides: TGTGCCACCAGCAGAGTCTCCGGGGAGCTGTTTTTT.

The gene calls are TRBV5-1 and TRBJ2-1, with D possibly TRBD1 on 5 matching bases. The CDR3 runs to 13 residues. CDR1 is SGHRS, CDR2 YFSETQ, per germline. Trimming removed 0 bases at V and 7 bases at J, with 8 bases between. The CDR3 sequence: CASSLGKGNEQFF. DNA of the CDR3: TGCGCCAGCAGCTTGGGGAAGGGGAATGAGCAGTTCTTC.

The J gene is TRBJ2-2, the V gene TRBV5-4; 9 nucleotides line up with TRBD1. The CDR3 sequence is 17 residues long. Germline trimming cut 4 bases from V and 4 bases from J; bases unmatched to any gene: 11. Germline V CDR1 and CDR2: SGHNT, YYREEE (reference sequence). The CDR3 region is CASSPGRLTGGTGELFF. DNA for the CDR3: TGTGCCAGCAGCCCCGGGCGGCTGACAGGGGGCACCGGGGAGCTGTTTTTT. Drawing the rest from reference TRBV5-4 and TRBJ2-2, the complete variable domain is ETGVTQSPTHLIKTRGQQVTLRCSSQSGHNTVSWYQQALGQGPQFIFQYYREEENGRGNFPPRFSGLQFPNYSSELNVNALELDDSALYLCASSPGRLTGGTGELFFGEGSRLTVL.